The 5 T cell receptor beta chains in this list originate from one sample, sequenced in a study of cytotoxic CD8 clonotypes in ibrutinib-treated CLL. Profiling relied on immunoSEQ multiplex PCR, and the TCRdb table lists in-frame clones only, not all of them. Here the sample spans 25,000 to 30,000 clones, almost 85% being singletons. This material consisted of PBMCs, taken after 24 months of ibrutinib treatment. The source of these receptors is a human donor with chronic lymphocytic leukemia.

CDR3 sequence (DNA): TGTGCCAGCAGCCCAGTGACAGGGTTCACTGAAGCTTTCTTT. It codes for CASSPVTGFTEAFF. The chain combines TRBV9 with TRBJ1-1; TRBD1 agrees at 7 bases. Looked up from germline, CDR1 is SGDLS and CDR2 is YYNGEE. The CDR3 is made up of 14 amino acids. V shed 4 bases, J shed 4 bases, and the junction held 7 bases outside the gene matches. Full variable domain (outside the CDR3, taken from reference TRBV9 and TRBJ1-1): DSGVTQTPKHLITATGQRVTLRCSPRSGDLSVYWYQQSLDQGLQFLIQYYNGEERAKGNILERFSAQQFPDLHSELNLSSLELGDSALYFCASSPVTGFTEAFFGQGTRLTVV.

The chain employs TRBV6-5 and TRBJ1-2; 7 bases are shared with TRBD1. CDR1 and CDR2 from the germline V gene are MNHEY and SVGAGI. The CDR3 covers 14 residues. V was clipped by 0 bases and J by 2 bases; unmatched bases: 0. The CDR3 sequence: CASSYSGQNYGYTF. DNA of the CDR3: TGTGCCAGCAGTTACTCGGGACAGAACTATGGCTACACCTTC.

J is TRBJ1-2 and V is TRBV5-6; TRBD1 might be the D (6 bases). This CDR3 spans 13 amino acids. V lost 4 bases and J 2 bases, leaving 9 bases between the germline ends. Germline V gives CDR1 SGHDT, CDR2 YYEEEE. CDR3 sequence reads: CASSPDRNYGYTF. DNA for the CDR3: TGTGCCAGCAGCCCCGACAGGAACTATGGCTACACCTTC.

The chain links TRBV7-9 to TRBJ2-1; TRBD1 matches at 8 bases. V trimming: 6 bases; J trimming: 7 bases; junction bases outside the gene matches: 8. This CDR3 is built from 14 residues. CDR1 is SEHNR and CDR2 is FQNEAQ in the germline V gene (reference sequence). The CDR3 loop reads CASSHPDRVNEQFF. The DNA of the CDR3 is TGTGCCAGCAGTCACCCGGACAGGGTGAATGAGCAGTTCTTC.

V is TRBV28 and J is TRBJ2-2; D not resolved. The CDR3 extends over 13 amino acids. From germline, CDR1 is MDHEN and CDR2 SYDVKM. With 6 bases removed from V and 6 bases from J, the gap between germline ends came to 11 bases. CDR3 coding DNA: TGTGCCAGCAGATGGAGTAGATCCGGGGAGCTGTTTTTT. Protein product: CASRWSRSGELFF.